This passage covers 31 T cell receptor beta chains from one sample sequenced in a study of blood T cells in healthy people across ages. Primed by a sample-barcoded 5' primer and a J-beta primer mix, a second PCR proceeded for about 6 to 12 cycles. Using its own MiXCR run on the 5' RACE reads, TCRdb lists one record per CDR3 protein. The table records some 700,000 distinct CDR3 sequences, roughly 45% of them present only once. Material for sequencing was blood. All receptors derive from a woman in her fifties or sixties in good health.

The chain has TRBV27 and TRBJ2-1, with a tentative D call TRBD1 (5 bases). Germline CDR1 is MNHEY and CDR2 is SMNVEV (reference sequence). V was shortened by 0 bases and J by 3 bases, with 12 bases between the two germline ends. CDR3 length: 16 residues. The CDR3 loop is CASSLSIRGDYNEQFF. The CDR3 DNA reads as TGTGCCAGCAGTTTATCGATAAGGGGCGACTACAATGAGCAGTTCTTC.

V and J are TRBV28 and TRBJ2-6; 12 bases fit TRBD1. Germline CDR1 and CDR2: MDHEN and SYDVKM. The CDR3 covers 18 residues. V shed 4 bases and J 1 base; nucleotides not matched to a gene: 5. The CDR3 loop reads CASSSPGQGASGANVLTF. For the CDR3, the DNA is TGTGCCAGCAGTTCGCCGGGACAGGGGGCGTCTGGGGCCAACGTCCTGACTTTC.

This clonotype appeared a few times. The rearrangement links TRBV19 to TRBJ2-4; D call uncertain. The DNA end is more similar to TRBJ2-7, so the J call may be wrong. This CDR3 region has 12 residues. Germline V lookup: CDR1 LNHDA, CDR2 SQIVND (reference sequence). CDR3 in amino acids: CASRGNLDEQYF. CDR3 in DNA: TGTGCCAGTAGGGGCAATTTGGACGAGCAGTACTTC.

Worth noting for this clonotype: A much larger clone is a single base away; this may be a read error. V is TRBV4-1 and J is TRBJ2-5; D gene unclear. This CDR3 has 18 residues. Germline V gene lookup returns CDR1 MGHRA and CDR2 YSYEKL. The CDR3 loop is CANSQVNLIISGVETQYF. The CDR3, as DNA: TGCGCCAACAGCCAGGTCAACTTGATCATTAGTGGGGTAGAGACCCAGTACTTC.

The chain employs TRBV27 and TRBJ2-7, with 7 bases aligning to TRBD1. Germline assignment: CDR1 MNHEY and CDR2 SMNVEV (reference sequence). V shed 3 bases and J 3 bases; nucleotides not matched to a gene: 11. The CDR3 extends over 16 amino acids. The CDR3 region has the DNA TGTGCCAGCAGTTTTTCCACAGGGGCAGGAGTCTACGAGCAGTACTTC. This encodes CASSFSTGAGVYEQYF.

The chain carries TRBV24-1 and TRBJ2-3, with D unclear. This CDR3 region has 14 residues. Germline CDR1 is KGHDR and CDR2 is SFDVKD. V lost 6 bases, J lost 2 bases, and 11 bases lay in between. The DNA of the CDR3 is TGTGCCACCAGTCGAGCAGCAAACACAGATACGCAGTATTTT. Its translation is CATSRAANTDTQYF.

The chain links TRBV19 to TRBJ2-3; 8 nucleotides match TRBD1. The CDR3 runs to 15 residues. V shed 6 bases and J 3 bases; nucleotides not matched to a gene: 8. Per germline, CDR1 LNHDA and CDR2 SQIVND (reference sequence). In DNA form, the CDR3 reads TGTGCCAGTAGAACCGCTAGGACAGGGACAGATACGCAGTATTTT. Translation: CASRTARTGTDTQYF. The variable domain in full, with the rest retrieved from reference TRBV19 and TRBJ2-3, is DGGITQSPKYLFRKEGQNVTLSCEQNLNHDAMYWYRQDPGQGLRLIYYSQIVNDFQKGDIAEGYSVSREKKESFPLTVTSAQKNPTAFYLCASRTARTGTDTQYFGPGTRLTVL.

This clonotype was seen many times. The genes are TRBV29-1 and TRBJ2-7, with D perhaps matching TRBD1 (6 bases). The V and J ends lost 7 bases and 2 bases respectively, with 21 bases between them. CDR3 length: 15 residues. Germline V gene data show CDR1 as SQVTM and CDR2 as ANQGSEA. CDR3 in DNA: TGCAGCGCCAGACACGGACAGTTATCCCCCTACGAGCAGTACTTC. It encodes CSARHGQLSPYEQYF.

The V and J genes are TRBV7-7 and TRBJ2-5, with 8 bases that match TRBD2. CDR3 length equals 15 residues. The germline CDR1 and CDR2 sequences are SSHAT and FNYEAQ (reference sequence). The trim removed 0 bases at V and 5 bases at J, leaving 5 bases unmatched. The CDR3 sequence: CASSLAGVAGETQYF. The CDR3 DNA follows: TGTGCCAGCAGCTTAGCGGGGGTAGCGGGGGAGACCCAGTACTTC.

The genes are TRBV5-1 and TRBJ1-3, with 7 bases identical to TRBD1. Germline-derived CDR1 and CDR2 are SGHRS and YFSETQ. V dropped 5 bases and J dropped 1; count of bases not matched to a gene: 6. This CDR3 region has 15 residues. The CDR3 loop reads CASRTGSVSGNTIYF. In DNA form, the CDR3 reads TGCGCCAGCAGGACAGGGAGCGTTTCTGGAAACACCATATATTTT.

The V and J genes are TRBV20-1 and TRBJ2-1; no reliable D call. Germline V lookup: CDR1 DFQATT, CDR2 SNEGSKA (reference sequence). The CDR3 extends over 15 amino acids. CDR3 sequence (DNA): TGCAGCTCGCTAAAGTTGCTAGGGTACGACAATGAGCAGTTCTTC. It translates to CSSLKLLGYDNEQFF.

The sample holds one count of this clonotype. In DNA, the CDR3 is TGTGCCAGCAGCCCCCCTGCGGGGGTGGGGGTTGACGAGCAGTACTTC. Its translation is CASSPPAGVGVDEQYF. The V and J genes are TRBV13 and TRBJ2-7; 7 bases match TRBD2. This CDR3 is built from 16 residues. The J segment lost 5 bases and the V segment lost 5 bases, leaving 15 bases of the junction unmatched. Germline V lookup: CDR1 PRHDT, CDR2 FYEKMQ (reference sequence). Based on the CDR3 plus reference TRBV13 and TRBJ2-7, the full variable domain is AAGVIQSPRHLIKEKRETATLKCYPIPRHDTVYWYQQGPGQDPQFLISFYEKMQSDKGSIPDRFSAQQFSDYHSELNMSSLELGDSALYFCASSPPAGVGVDEQYFGPGTRLTVT.

A note on this clonotype: A much larger clone is a single base away; this may be a read error. This chain joins TRBV11-2 and TRBJ2-3; 12 bases agree with TRBD2. CDR1 is SGHAT, CDR2 FQNNGV, per germline. CDR3 size: 17 residues. The CDR3 DNA reads TGTGCCAGCACCCGACTAGCGGGAGCGTTTAGCACAGATATGCAGTATTTT. Protein: CASTRLAGAFSTDMQYF.

The chain employs TRBV4-3 and TRBJ2-3; possibly TRBD2 for D (5 bases). The V end was cut by 1 base, the J end by 9 bases, with 11 bases between. The CDR3 has 13 amino acids. CDR1 is LGHNA and CDR2 is YSLEER in the germline V gene. CDR3 region: CASSQAERRTQYF. The CDR3 DNA reads TGCGCCAGCAGCCAAGCTGAGCGGCGGACGCAGTATTTT.

The table lists this clonotype with a few counts. This chain connects TRBV20-1 to TRBJ2-1; D ambiguous. This CDR3 comprises 15 residues. Germline V gives CDR1 DFQATT, CDR2 SNEGSKA (reference sequence). Trimming left V 0 bases short and J 0 bases short, with 9 bases between. CDR3 in DNA: TGCAGTGCTAGAGATTCGAGGAGCTCCTACAATGAGCAGTTCTTC. It yields the protein CSARDSRSSYNEQFF.

A few counts support this clonotype. V and J are TRBV5-6 and TRBJ2-1; the D gene is possibly TRBD2 (6 bases). The V and J ends lost 0 bases and 4 bases respectively, with 11 bases between them. Germline lookup yields CDR1 SGHDT and CDR2 YYEEEE. The CDR3 is made up of 15 amino acids. CDR3 DNA: TGTGCCAGCAGCTTGGACGGCCGGGGGTACAATGAGCAGTTCTTC. It specifies CASSLDGRGYNEQFF.

The genes are TRBV25-1 and TRBJ2-3; no clear D gene. This CDR3 is 17 amino acids long. V was pared by 4 bases and J by 0 bases, with 17 bases between. CDR1 is MGHDK and CDR2 is SYGVNS in the germline V gene. The CDR3 spells CASSAALGGASTDTQYF. CDR3 nucleotides: TGTGCCAGCAGTGCGGCCTTAGGTGGAGCTAGCACAGATACGCAGTATTTT. Full variable domain (outside the CDR3, taken from reference TRBV25-1 and TRBJ2-3): EADIYQTPRYLVIGTGKKITLECSQTMGHDKMYWYQQDPGMELHLIHYSYGVNSTEKGDLSSESTVSRIRTEHFPLTLESARPSHTSQYLCASSAALGGASTDTQYFGPGTRLTVL.

The sample holds a few counts of this clonotype. This CDR3 is CASSLVQGAATEAFF. The CDR3 DNA is TGTGCCAGCAGCTTAGTACAGGGGGCGGCCACTGAAGCTTTCTTT. The chain joins TRBV7-2 to TRBJ1-1; 9 bases fit TRBD1. This CDR3 is 15 amino acids long. Germline values: CDR1 SGHTA, CDR2 FQGNSA. V lost 1 base, J lost 4 bases, and 4 bases stayed unmatched. Using reference TRBV7-2 and TRBJ1-1 for the parts outside the CDR3, the full variable domain is GAGVSQSPSNKVTEKGKDVELRCDPISGHTALYWYRQSLGQGLEFLIYFQGNSAPDKSGLPSDRFSAERTGGSVSTLTIQRTQQEDSAVYLCASSLVQGAATEAFFGQGTRLTVV.

This chain links TRBV12-3 or TRBV12-4 with TRBJ2-2; a possible D gene is TRBD2 (5 bases). This CDR3 has 15 amino acids. V lost 8 bases and J 7 bases, leaving 20 bases between the germline ends. CDR3 bases: TGTGCCAGCTCAAACGGAGTCTCGGGATTCGGGGAGCTGTTTTTT. This gives the protein CASSNGVSGFGELFF.

This sequence joins TRBV7-9 and TRBJ2-5, with D tentatively TRBD2 (5 bases). The DNA end favors TRBJ2-7, so the J call may be wrong. Looked up from germline, CDR1 is SEHNR and CDR2 is FQNEAQ (reference sequence). This CDR3 is built from 15 residues. For the CDR3, the DNA is TGTGCCAGCAGCTCACCGAGCGGAGGAATTTACGAGCAGTACTTC. This encodes CASSSPSGGIYEQYF.

As DNA, the CDR3 is TGTGCCAGCAGCCAAATCGGCTTCAACTATGGCTACACCTTC. Translation gives CASSQIGFNYGYTF. V and J are TRBV14 and TRBJ1-2; no definite D call. Germline-derived CDR1 and CDR2 are SGHDN and FVKESK. Trimming stripped 2 bases from V and 2 bases from J, with 9 bases between. The CDR3 contains 14 residues.

This chain uses TRBV12-3 or TRBV12-4 with TRBJ2-4; TRBD1 might be the D (5 bases). The J call is in doubt because the DNA end fits TRBJ2-7 better. The CDR3 runs 14 residues. This CDR3 reads CASSLRQLAYEQYF. The DNA of the CDR3 is TGTGCCAGCAGTCTTAGACAGCTTGCCTACGAGCAGTACTTC.

In its sample, this clonotype was seen a few times. The J gene is TRBJ1-4, the V gene TRBV3-1; D unresolved. With 0 bases removed from V and 5 bases from J, the gap between germline ends came to 7 bases. The CDR3 loop spans 14 amino acids. Germline CDR1 LGHDT, CDR2 YNNKEL (reference sequence). The CDR3 nucleotides are TGTGCCAGCAGCCAAGACGCGCAAAATGAAAAACTGTTTTTT. Its protein is CASSQDAQNEKLFF. The full variable domain, with the rest looked up from reference TRBV3-1 and TRBJ1-4, is DTAVSQTPKYLVTQMGNDKSIKCEQNLGHDTMYWYKQDSKKFLKIMFSYNNKELIINETVPNRFSPKSPDKAHLNLHINSLELGDSAVYFCASSQDAQNEKLFFGSGTQLSVL.

The rearrangement links TRBV11-1 to TRBJ2-3; D is perhaps TRBD2 (7 bases). V lost 0 bases to trimming and J lost 2 bases, with 15 bases between them. The CDR3 sequence is 17 residues long. Germline V CDR1 and CDR2: SGHAT, FQDESV (reference sequence). The CDR3 coding sequence is TGTGCCAGCAGCTTAGCGACGGGGGGCCCTGACACAGATACGCAGTATTTT. Translating it yields CASSLATGGPDTDTQYF.

This sequence joins TRBV7-9 and TRBJ2-7; 7 bases align to TRBD1. V lost 8 bases to trimming and J lost 4 bases; unmatched junction nucleotides: 8. CDR1 and CDR2 (germline): SEHNR, FQNEAQ (reference sequence). This CDR3 region has 13 residues. DNA for the CDR3: TGTGCCAGCGGGCCGGGACAGAATTACGAGCAGTACTTC. Translating it yields CASGPGQNYEQYF. The entire variable domain, with the rest obtained from reference TRBV7-9 and TRBJ2-7, is as follows: DTGVSQNPRHKITKRGQNVTFRCDPISEHNRLYWYRQTLGQGPEFLTYFQNEAQLEKSRLLSDRFSAERPKGSFSTLEIQRTEQGDSAMYLCASGPGQNYEQYFGPGTRLTVT.

This chain links TRBV29-1 with TRBJ1-1; TRBD1 matches 9 bases. Germline V gene sequence: CDR1 SQVTM, CDR2 ANQGSEA. Trimming cost V 5 bases and J 5 bases; bases outside gene matches: 9. The CDR3 spans 14 residues. The CDR3 DNA reads as TGCAGCGTTTCAAGACAGGGGGAGGGGACTGAAGCTTTCTTT. Translated, it gives CSVSRQGEGTEAFF.

The rearrangement joins TRBV5-1 to TRBJ2-1; 13 bases agree with TRBD2. The V and J ends lost 4 bases and 9 bases, in that order; junction bases with no gene match: 7. In germline, CDR1 is SGHRS, CDR2 YFSETQ. The CDR3 is 15 residues long. The CDR3, as DNA: TGCGCCAGCAGCCCCTGGACTAGCGGGAGTGCTGAGCAGTTCTTC. It yields the protein CASSPWTSGSAEQFF.

This chain connects TRBV5-1 to TRBJ2-1, with TRBD1 matching over 11 bases. With V trimmed by 2 bases and J by 5 bases, 3 bases remained unmatched. This CDR3 spans 15 amino acids. CDR1 and CDR2 from the germline V gene are SGHRS and YFSETQ. CDR3 protein: CASSFGQGAHNEQFF. In DNA form, the CDR3 reads TGCGCCAGCAGCTTCGGACAGGGGGCGCACAATGAGCAGTTCTTC.

This clonotype appeared many times. The chain couples TRBV20-1 to TRBJ2-3; 12 positions agree with TRBD2. V dropped 6 bases and J dropped 1; count of bases not matched to a gene: 8. The germline V gene encodes CDR1 DFQATT and CDR2 SNEGSKA (reference sequence). The CDR3 has 16 residues. In nucleotides, the CDR3 is TGCAGTGCAGGCGACGCTAGCGGGAGGGGCACAGATACGCAGTATTTT. This gives the protein CSAGDASGRGTDTQYF.

This clonotype was recorded a few times. The chain employs TRBV21-1 and TRBJ2-4; the tabulated D call, TRBD2, remains unverified against the DNA. TRBV21-1 is a recognized pseudogene. The CDR3 length is 15 residues. The CDR3 sequence: CASSIPGLAENIQYF. In DNA, the CDR3 is TGTGCCAGCAGCATCCCGGGACTCGCAGAAAACATTCAGTACTTC.

This clonotype turned up a few times. This chain links TRBV3-1 with TRBJ2-3; 7 bases are shared with TRBD2. Germline CDR1 and CDR2: LGHDT and YNNKEL (reference sequence). Unmatched junction bases numbered 12, after V lost 6 bases and J lost 6 bases. The CDR3 has 15 residues. DNA of the CDR3: TGTGCCAGCAGTCCCCCGAGCGGGATGGTGGATACGCAGTATTTT. This encodes CASSPPSGMVDTQYF.